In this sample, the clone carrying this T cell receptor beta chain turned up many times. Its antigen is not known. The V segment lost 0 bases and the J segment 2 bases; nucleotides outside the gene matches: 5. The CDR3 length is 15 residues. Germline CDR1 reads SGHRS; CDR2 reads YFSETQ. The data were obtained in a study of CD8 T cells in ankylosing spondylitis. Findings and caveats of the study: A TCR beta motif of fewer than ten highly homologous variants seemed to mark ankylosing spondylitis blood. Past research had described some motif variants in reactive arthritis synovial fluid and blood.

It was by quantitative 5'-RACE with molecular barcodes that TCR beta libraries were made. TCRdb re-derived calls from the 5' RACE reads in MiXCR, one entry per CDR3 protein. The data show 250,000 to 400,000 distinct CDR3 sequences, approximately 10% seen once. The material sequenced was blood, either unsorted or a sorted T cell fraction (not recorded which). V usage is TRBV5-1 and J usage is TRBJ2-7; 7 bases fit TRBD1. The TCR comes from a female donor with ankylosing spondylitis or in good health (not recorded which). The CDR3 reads CASSLGGTATYEQYF. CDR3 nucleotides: TGCGCCAGCAGCTTGGGAGGGACAGCCACCTACGAGCAGTACTTC.